These 2 T cell receptor beta chains were sequenced from one sample in a study of regulatory T cells in long-lasting Graves disease. Time point here: newly diagnosed GD, antithyroid drugs for less than 3 months. PBMC RNA was the source of the TCR library. Construction of TCR beta libraries relied on iRepertoire HTBI primers and on Arm-PCR targeting CDR3 regions. Each CDR3 protein gets one entry after TCRdb re-called the multiplex PCR reads with MiXCR. The table records fewer than 550,000 distinct CDR3 sequences, over 15% of them present only once. The same specimen was also included in a second study, on T cells in Graves' hyperthyroidism and ophthalmopathy.

The sequences come from peripheral blood mononuclear cells (PBMCs), collected at new diagnosis, from a patient treated with antithyroid drugs. The receptors originated from a woman aged 18-29 years with Graves disease.

This chain uses TRBV29-1 with TRBJ2-3; 7 bases fit TRBD2. CDR3 length equals 13 residues. The junction had 5 bases not matched to a gene; V was cut back by 3 bases and J by 5 bases. Germline V gives CDR1 SQVTM, CDR2 ANQGSEA. The CDR3 protein is CSVDSGGGDTQYF. The CDR3 nucleotides read TGCAGCGTTGACTCGGGAGGTGGAGATACGCAGTATTTT.

This clonotype has ten or more counts. CDR3 sequence: CSARDPGTSGIGELFF. DNA for the CDR3: TGCAGTGCTAGAGATCCCGGGACTAGCGGGATCGGGGAGCTGTTTTTT. The chain joins TRBV20-1 to TRBJ2-2; 13 bases map to TRBD2. The CDR3 runs to 16 residues. V lost 0 bases, J lost 7 bases, and 5 bases stayed unmatched. From germline, CDR1 is DFQATT and CDR2 SNEGSKA (reference sequence).